This entry describes one T cell receptor (beta chain). This record comes from a study of blood T cell repertoires in COVID-19. The CDR3 extends over 15 amino acids. Per germline, CDR1 SGHRS and CDR2 YFSETQ. V gave up 4 bases and J gave up 3 bases, with 17 bases separating them. Libraries were prepared by immunoSEQ multiplex PCR; TCRdb keeps only in-frame clonotypes and omits some of them. The top ten clones hold about 4.5% of a sample with over 120,000 clones, 70% to 90% of them seen once. The sample consisted of PBMCs or T cells enriched from blood (not recorded which). J is TRBJ2-7 and V is TRBV5-1; D is perhaps TRBD1 (5 bases). The clonotype was recovered from a man between 50 and 59 years old who had recovered from COVID-19. The CDR3 sequence is CASSPRGVGVYEQYF. As DNA, the CDR3 is TGCGCCAGCAGCCCTAGAGGAGTAGGGGTCTACGAGCAGTACTTC.